A selection of T cell receptor beta chains follows, all from one sample in a study of shared clonotypes between healthy human individuals. Repertoires were generated with immunoSEQ multiplex PCR, while TCRdb's copy carries only in-frame clones and drops some. The sample holds over 2 million clones; approximately 90% are singletons and the top ten take 0.37%. Source material: naive CD4+ T cells from PBMCs. Receptors were obtained from a man between 18 and 29 years old in good health. Some clones in this sample may be carry-over from other donors' samples. Each CDR3 is given with its conserved first and last residue. The order of the fields is CDR3 protein, J gene, V gene.

CASSQDLPSNQPQHF	TRBJ1-5	TRBV4-1
CASRPGANNQPQHF	TRBJ1-5	TRBV5-1
CASSTGRNYGYTF	TRBJ1-2	TRBV6-1
CASSQGSLAASSYEQYF	TRBJ2-7	TRBV4-1
CASSVAPQGALDTQYF	TRBJ2-3	TRBV9
CARAGQGFDGYTF	TRBJ1-2	TRBV21-1
CASSIGYEQYF	TRBJ2-7	TRBV6-6
CASGGSSISGNTIYF	TRBJ1-3	TRBV6-1
CASRGTSGYYNEQFF	TRBJ2-1	TRBV2
CSAPDYEQFF	TRBJ2-1	TRBV20-1
CAISSAYEQYF	TRBJ2-7	TRBV10-3
CASNVDRVGYEQYF	TRBJ2-7	TRBV5-8
CASSFFARDTQYF	TRBJ2-3	TRBV28
CASSRGGEDRAHEQYF	TRBJ2-7	TRBV4-1
CASSPWTVSYEQYF	TRBJ2-7	TRBV27
CAISQQAVQETQYF	TRBJ2-5	TRBV10-3
CASFSGFSSGANVLTF	TRBJ2-6	TRBV28
CASSPYMGLETQYF	TRBJ2-5	TRBV5-1
CSAGGYSGYTF	TRBJ1-2	TRBV20-1
CASSLDLSSTYERYF	TRBJ2-7	TRBV11-1
CASSPGLAGGPVTGELFF	TRBJ2-2	TRBV5-1
CASSKGQGSGNQPQHF	TRBJ1-5	TRBV7-2
CASSSPTSGRGISSYNEQFF	TRBJ2-1	TRBV7-3
CASSLGSPGNTIYF	TRBJ1-3	TRBV5-1
CASSRGQGVNTEAFF	TRBJ1-1	TRBV19
CASSLVLAGGPIEQFF	TRBJ2-1	TRBV7-9
CASSEQATSTDTQYF	TRBJ2-3	TRBV9
CASSLGLAGGNEQFF	TRBJ2-1	TRBV5-6
CASSPFLVGTEAFF	TRBJ1-1	TRBV11-2
CASSTGTMNTEAFF	TRBJ1-1	TRBV28
CASSLSGSLSNQPQHF	TRBJ1-5	TRBV7-2
CASSYEPTGGTGNTIYF	TRBJ1-3	TRBV5-4
CASSRAGSLAGELFF	TRBJ2-2	TRBV7-9
CASSFHTDTQYF	TRBJ2-3	TRBV5-1
CASSVASGAHQETQYF	TRBJ2-5	TRBV9
CASSSGGFREKLFF	TRBJ1-4	TRBV5-1
CASSPRGGSSYEQYF	TRBJ2-7	TRBV18
CASSPSPHEQYF	TRBJ2-7	TRBV18
CASSLRDGSGNTIYF	TRBJ1-3	TRBV5-6
CATSRDPTPPGELFF	TRBJ2-2	TRBV15
CASSEVGPPGAFF	TRBJ1-1	TRBV2
CASSFDRVQSGELFF	TRBJ2-2	TRBV6-5
CASSRYGIGEWTQYF	TRBJ2-5	TRBV27
CASKLAGGSYNEQFF	TRBJ2-1	TRBV6-5
CASSLGREQETQYF	TRBJ2-5	TRBV19